Detailed here is one T cell receptor (beta chain). The antigen remains undetermined. The junction had 9 bases not matched to a gene; V was cut back by 4 bases and J by 5 bases. Germline V gene lookup returns CDR1 SGHRS and CDR2 YFSETQ. The length of the CDR3 is 16 residues. This entry comes from a study of shared clonotypes between healthy human individuals. Study observations and caveats: An effect of sequencing depth on clonotype sharing among donors was expected.

Splitting the CD4+ cells yielded a CD45RA+ naive subset and a CD45RA-negative memory subset. Profiling relied on immunoSEQ multiplex PCR, and the TCRdb table lists in-frame clones only, not all of them. The sample yields a few million clones, approximately 94% seen once. The source of this sequence is a young man in good health. This sequence joins TRBV5-1 and TRBJ2-3, with 11 bases aligning to TRBD2. The sequenced sample was naive CD4+ T cells sorted from blood. Specified subset: CD45RA+ positively selected. The CDR3 loop reads CASSPGLAAYLDTQYF. CDR3 nucleotides: TGCGCCAGCAGCCCGGGACTAGCGGCCTACTTAGATACGCAGTATTTT.